The 28 T cell receptor beta chains below were found in one sample sequenced in a study of blood T cell repertoires in COVID-19. The protocol was immunoSEQ multiplex PCR, while the TCRdb copy is restricted to in-frame clones and leaves out a portion. The data show approximately 500,000 clones, 75% to 90% seen once. The sample taken for sequencing was peripheral blood. These receptors all come from a man between 18 and 29 years old with COVID-19, enrolled during active disease.

The gene calls are TRBV6-5 and TRBJ2-5; tentative D call: TRBD2 (5 bases). Germline assignment: CDR1 MNHEY and CDR2 SVGAGI. CDR3 length equals 13 residues. Trimming pared 0 bases from V and 6 bases from J, leaving 8 bases between. The chain's CDR3 is CASSYSRGKTQYF. The CDR3 DNA reads as TGTGCCAGCAGTTACTCCCGGGGAAAGACCCAGTACTTC.

The V gene is TRBV9, the J gene TRBJ1-2, with TRBD1 as a possible D gene (6 bases). The CDR3 has 13 residues. CDR1 is SGDLS, CDR2 YYNGEE, per germline. Trimming removed 5 bases at V and 7 bases at J, with 15 bases between. The CDR3: CASRGGGRSGYTF. In nucleotides, the CDR3 is TGTGCCAGCAGGGGAGGGGGACGCAGTGGCTACACCTTC. Supplemented by reference TRBV9 and TRBJ1-2, the full variable domain reads DSGVTQTPKHLITATGQRVTLRCSPRSGDLSVYWYQQSLDQGLQFLIQYYNGEERAKGNILERFSAQQFPDLHSELNLSSLELGDSALYFCASRGGGRSGYTFGSGTRLTVV.

This chain connects TRBV6-5 to TRBJ1-5, with D possibly being TRBD1 (5 bases). This CDR3 is 14 amino acids long. Between the trimmed V and J ends, which lost 2 bases and 7 bases, there was a span of 12 bases. Germline V gene data show CDR1 as MNHEY and CDR2 as SVGAGI. CDR3 sequence reads: CASSYDGGRQPQHF. The CDR3 region has the DNA TGTGCCAGCAGTTACGACGGGGGTCGACAGCCCCAGCATTTT.

The genes are TRBV5-1 and TRBJ2-5; possible D gene TRBD2, 5 bases. The CDR3 sequence is 15 residues long. CDR1 and CDR2 (germline): SGHRS, YFSETQ. V lost 0 bases, J lost 2 bases, and 11 bases lay in between. The DNA for the CDR3 is TGCGCCAGCAGCTTGGATCACCGGGGACAAGAGACCCAGTACTTC. Translating it yields CASSLDHRGQETQYF.

The genes are TRBV15 and TRBJ1-1; the D is unclear. The CDR3 extends over 14 amino acids. The germline CDR1 and CDR2 sequences are LNHNV and YYDKDF (reference sequence). Trimming pared 5 bases from V and 0 bases from J, leaving 10 bases between. This chain's CDR3 is CATSGITVNTEAFF. CDR3 nucleotide sequence: TGTGCCACCAGCGGAATTACAGTGAACACTGAAGCTTTCTTT.

This chain connects TRBV6-5 to TRBJ2-1; 13 bases map to TRBD2. The germline CDR1 and CDR2 sequences are MNHEY and SVGAGI. The CDR3 is 15 amino acids. Unmatched junction bases numbered 6, after V lost 4 bases and J lost 9 bases. The DNA of the CDR3 is TGTGCCAGCAGTTTTGGACTAGCGGGAGAAGGTGAGCAGTTCTTC. Its protein product is CASSFGLAGEGEQFF.

CDR3 loop: CASSGGPPSYNEQFF. The CDR3 bases are TGTGCCAGCAGTGGCGGGCCCCCGAGCTACAATGAGCAGTTCTTC. The chain carries TRBV2 and TRBJ2-1; D may be TRBD2 (5 bases). This CDR3 has 15 amino acids. Per the germline V gene, CDR1 is SNHLY and CDR2 is FYNNEI. Deletions cut 4 bases from V and 3 bases from J, with 13 bases between.

The DNA for the CDR3 is TGTGCCAGCAGCTATACGGGGGACTACGAGCAGTACTTC. This encodes CASSYTGDYEQYF. The V gene is TRBV5-4, the J gene TRBJ2-7; D is possibly TRBD2 (6 bases). Germline V CDR1 and CDR2: SGHNT, YYREEE (reference sequence). Trimming left V 3 bases short and J 3 bases short, with 10 bases between. The CDR3 consists of 13 residues.

The chain combines TRBV4-2 with TRBJ1-6; the match to TRBD1 covers 8 bases. The CDR3 sequence is 17 residues long. V shed 0 bases, J shed 7 bases, and the junction held 8 bases outside the gene matches. CDR1 is LGHNA, CDR2 YNFKEQ, per germline. The CDR3 is CASSQDPLTGVNSPLHF. The DNA for the CDR3 is TGTGCCAGCAGCCAAGATCCCTTGACAGGGGTAAATTCACCCCTCCACTTT.

The chain carries TRBV13 and TRBJ2-1; TRBD2 aligns across 9 bases. Germline assignment: CDR1 PRHDT and CDR2 FYEKMQ (reference sequence). V dropped 4 bases and J dropped 3; count of bases not matched to a gene: 7. This CDR3 has 16 residues. The CDR3 region is CASSWSVAGDYNEQFF. Written as DNA, the CDR3 is TGTGCCAGCAGCTGGTCTGTAGCGGGGGACTACAATGAGCAGTTCTTC.

V is TRBV11-3 and J is TRBJ2-3; 8 bases match TRBD1. With 4 bases clipped from V and 6 bases from J, the junction kept 3 bases outside the gene matches. Germline V gives CDR1 SGHNT, CDR2 YENEEA. The CDR3 contains 13 residues. The chain's CDR3 is CASSSRQGDTQYF. CDR3 nucleotides: TGTGCCAGCAGCTCCCGACAGGGGGATACGCAGTATTTT.

The rearrangement links TRBV7-6 to TRBJ2-1; the D gene is possibly TRBD2 (6 bases). Germline CDR1 and CDR2: SGHVS and FNYEAQ. V was cut by 5 bases and J by 3 bases, with 14 bases left in between. This CDR3 has 15 residues. The CDR3 here is CASSPKQRVYNEQFF. The CDR3 DNA reads TGTGCCAGCAGCCCCAAACAGCGGGTCTACAATGAGCAGTTCTTC.

The V and J genes are TRBV12-5 and TRBJ2-1; D remains ambiguous. CDR1 is LGHNT and CDR2 is FRNRAP in the germline V gene. The V end was cut by 7 bases, the J end by 7 bases, with 14 bases between. This CDR3 contains 13 residues. The CDR3: CASDRSSANEQFF. The CDR3 region has the DNA TGTGCTAGTGACCGGTCCTCTGCAAATGAGCAGTTCTTC.

The chain couples TRBV2 to TRBJ2-1; 10 bases line up with TRBD1. Germline V gives CDR1 SNHLY, CDR2 FYNNEI. The CDR3 sequence is 17 residues long. J gave up 0 bases and V 7 bases, and 9 bases lay outside the gene matches. The CDR3 DNA reads TGTGCCAGCAACGGACAGGGGGGTTCCTTCTCCTACAATGAGCAGTTCTTC. Protein: CASNGQGGSFSYNEQFF.

The chain has TRBV30 and TRBJ2-3, with 7 bases lining up with TRBD1. The CDR3 is 14 residues long. Trimming removed 2 bases from V and 2 bases from J; junction bases left unmatched: 4. Germline V gene lookup returns CDR1 GTSNPN and CDR2 SVGIG (reference sequence). CDR3 sequence reads: CAWSNRGNTDTQYF. CDR3 coding DNA: TGTGCCTGGAGTAACAGGGGAAACACAGATACGCAGTATTTT.

This sequence joins TRBV5-5 and TRBJ1-1; tentatively, D is TRBD1 (5 bases). From germline, CDR1 is SGHKS and CDR2 YYEKEE (reference sequence). Trimming cost V 1 base and J 0 bases, with 10 bases left between them. The CDR3 sequence is 15 residues long. This CDR3 reads CASSLSYRMNTEAFF. The DNA for the CDR3 is TGTGCCAGCAGCTTGTCATACAGGATGAACACTGAAGCTTTCTTT. Variable domain in full (rest from reference TRBV5-5 and TRBJ1-1): DAGVTQSPTHLIKTRGQQVTLRCSPISGHKSVSWYQQVLGQGPQFIFQYYEKEERGRGNFPDRFSARQFPNYSSELNVNALLLGDSALYLCASSLSYRMNTEAFFGQGTRLTVV.

The V gene is TRBV18, the J gene TRBJ2-6; 9 bases are shared with TRBD1. This CDR3 region has 16 residues. Germline values: CDR1 KGHSH, CDR2 LQKENI. J gave up 1 base and V 4 bases, and 2 bases lay outside the gene matches. The CDR3 loop is CASSRDRASGANVLTF. The CDR3 region has the DNA TGTGCCAGCTCACGGGACAGGGCGTCTGGGGCCAACGTCCTGACTTTC.

The gene calls are TRBV20-1 and TRBJ1-3; D gene ambiguous. The length of the CDR3 is 13 residues. V was pared by 3 bases and J by 4 bases, with 10 bases between. Germline V gives CDR1 DFQATT, CDR2 SNEGSKA (reference sequence). CDR3 amino acids: CSASGQIGNTIYF. The CDR3 DNA sequence: TGCAGTGCTAGTGGTCAGATAGGAAACACCATATATTTT.

The chain recombines TRBV4-2 with TRBJ2-5; 7 bases align to TRBD2. Trimming cost V 0 bases and J 7 bases; bases outside gene matches: 5. Germline V gives CDR1 LGHNA, CDR2 YNFKEQ. The CDR3 length is 14 residues. The CDR3 DNA sequence: TGTGCCAGCAGCCAAGATACTAGCGTGGGGACCCAGTACTTC. Protein: CASSQDTSVGTQYF.

The chain links TRBV10-3 to TRBJ1-6; TRBD1 agrees at 7 bases. CDR1 ENHRY and CDR2 SYGVKD come from the germline V gene. The CDR3 is made up of 14 amino acids. Germline trimming cut 4 bases from V and 9 bases from J; bases unmatched to any gene: 6. The CDR3 sequence: CAISVSQGGSPLHF. For the CDR3, the DNA is TGTGCCATCAGTGTTAGCCAGGGGGGTTCACCCCTCCACTTT.

This clone has only one observation. The gene calls are TRBV2 and TRBJ1-1; 8 bases align to TRBD1. Germline V gene sequence: CDR1 SNHLY, CDR2 FYNNEI. The trim removed 8 bases at V and 1 base at J, leaving 9 bases unmatched. This CDR3 spans 15 amino acids. The CDR3 sequence is CASRQGRGENTEAFF. CDR3 bases: TGTGCCAGCCGACAGGGGCGGGGCGAGAACACTGAAGCTTTCTTT.

The chain links TRBV19 to TRBJ2-6, with a weak D call TRBD1 (5 bases). This CDR3 region has 13 residues. Trimming took 5 bases from V and 7 from J, leaving 9 bases between them. The germline V gene encodes CDR1 LNHDA and CDR2 SQIVND (reference sequence). CDR3 in DNA: TGTGCCAGTAGTGCCTGGACAGCCAACGTCCTGACTTTC. Translated, it gives CASSAWTANVLTF.

The V and J genes are TRBV4-1 and TRBJ1-2; TRBD1 matches at 7 bases. Unmatched junction bases numbered 5, after V lost 4 bases and J lost 0 bases. Germline-derived CDR1 and CDR2 are MGHRA and YSYEKL. The CDR3 contains 15 residues. In DNA, the CDR3 is TGCGCCAGCAGCCGTGGACAGGAAGCTAACTATGGCTACACCTTC. It encodes CASSRGQEANYGYTF.

The chain uses TRBV7-9 and TRBJ2-1; D is undetermined. V lost 5 bases and J 4 bases, leaving 15 bases between the germline ends. The germline gives CDR1 SEHNR, CDR2 FQNEAQ (reference sequence). The CDR3 has 15 amino acids. In DNA, the CDR3 is TGTGCCAGCAGCCCGCCTGGCCATGCATACAATGAGCAGTTCTTC. Its translation: CASSPPGHAYNEQFF. The full variable domain, its missing parts supplied by reference TRBV7-9 and TRBJ2-1, is DTGVSQNPRHKITKRGQNVTFRCDPISEHNRLYWYRQTLGQGPEFLTYFQNEAQLEKSRLLSDRFSAERPKGSFSTLEIQRTEQGDSAMYLCASSPPGHAYNEQFFGPGTRLTVL.

The chain carries TRBV2 and TRBJ2-2, with TRBD2 matching over 8 bases. Germline CDR1 reads SNHLY; CDR2 reads FYNNEI. V shed 4 bases and J 4 bases; nucleotides not matched to a gene: 5. The length of the CDR3 is 15 residues. The CDR3: CASSARAGATGELFF. The CDR3 DNA is TGTGCCAGCAGTGCTCGAGCGGGGGCCACCGGGGAGCTGTTTTTT.

This sequence joins TRBV10-3 and TRBJ1-1, with 7 bases lining up with TRBD1. The V gene end was trimmed by 5 bases and the J gene end by 6 bases; junction bases not matched to a gene: 3. Germline lookup yields CDR1 ENHRY and CDR2 SYGVKD. CDR3 length equals 12 residues. The CDR3 DNA follows: TGTGCCATCAGTAGGACAGGAGCTGAAGCTTTCTTT. It specifies CAISRTGAEAFF.

This chain links TRBV2 with TRBJ2-7; 7 bases agree with TRBD1. Germline assignment: CDR1 SNHLY and CDR2 FYNNEI. Unmatched junction bases numbered 5, after V lost 6 bases and J lost 0 bases. The CDR3 spans 14 residues. DNA for the CDR3: TGTGCCAGCAGGGATTGGGACAGCTCCTACGAGCAGTACTTC. This translates into CASRDWDSSYEQYF.

The J gene is TRBJ2-7, the V gene TRBV16; D uncertain. The ends were cut back, 2 bases at V and 3 bases at J, with 11 bases in the middle. The CDR3 has 14 residues. CDR1 is KGHSY and CDR2 is FQNENV in the germline V gene. The chain's CDR3 is CASSQNTQRYEQYF. The CDR3 DNA is TGTGCCAGCAGCCAAAACACGCAACGCTACGAGCAGTACTTC.